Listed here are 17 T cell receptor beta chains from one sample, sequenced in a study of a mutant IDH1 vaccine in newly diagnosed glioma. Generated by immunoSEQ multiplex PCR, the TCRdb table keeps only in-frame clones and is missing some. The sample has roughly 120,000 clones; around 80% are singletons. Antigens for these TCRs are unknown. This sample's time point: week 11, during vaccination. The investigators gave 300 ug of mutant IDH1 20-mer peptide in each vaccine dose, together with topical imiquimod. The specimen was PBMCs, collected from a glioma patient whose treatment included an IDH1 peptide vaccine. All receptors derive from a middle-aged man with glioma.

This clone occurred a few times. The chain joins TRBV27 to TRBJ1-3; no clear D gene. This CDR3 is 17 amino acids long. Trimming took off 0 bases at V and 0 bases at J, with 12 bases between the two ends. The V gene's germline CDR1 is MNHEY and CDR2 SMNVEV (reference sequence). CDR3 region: CASSLSGTLSSGNTIYF. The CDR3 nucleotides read TGTGCCAGCAGTTTATCAGGAACGCTGAGCTCTGGAAACACCATATATTTT.

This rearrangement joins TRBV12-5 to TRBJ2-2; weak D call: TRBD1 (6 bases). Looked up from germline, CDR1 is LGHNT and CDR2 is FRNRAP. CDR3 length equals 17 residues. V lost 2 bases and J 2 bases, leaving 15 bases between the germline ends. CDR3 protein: CASGLTWTVENTGELFF. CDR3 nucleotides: TGTGCTAGTGGTTTGACCTGGACAGTGGAAAACACCGGGGAGCTGTTTTTT.

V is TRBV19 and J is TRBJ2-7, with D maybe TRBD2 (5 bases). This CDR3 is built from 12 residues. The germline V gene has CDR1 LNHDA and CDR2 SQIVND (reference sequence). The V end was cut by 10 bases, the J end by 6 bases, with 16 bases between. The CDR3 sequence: CATARPGFEQYF. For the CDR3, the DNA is TGTGCCACCGCAAGACCGGGATTCGAGCAGTACTTC. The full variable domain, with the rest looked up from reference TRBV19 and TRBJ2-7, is DGGITQSPKYLFRKEGQNVTLSCEQNLNHDAMYWYRQDPGQGLRLIYYSQIVNDFQKGDIAEGYSVSREKKESFPLTVTSAQKNPTAFYLCATARPGFEQYFGPGTRLTVT.

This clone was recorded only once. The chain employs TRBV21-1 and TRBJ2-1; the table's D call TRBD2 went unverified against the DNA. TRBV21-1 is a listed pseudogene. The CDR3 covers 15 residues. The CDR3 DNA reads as TGTGCCGTAACCCTCGAGCTAGCGGGTACCAATGAGCAGTTCTTC. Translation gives CAVTLELAGTNEQFF.

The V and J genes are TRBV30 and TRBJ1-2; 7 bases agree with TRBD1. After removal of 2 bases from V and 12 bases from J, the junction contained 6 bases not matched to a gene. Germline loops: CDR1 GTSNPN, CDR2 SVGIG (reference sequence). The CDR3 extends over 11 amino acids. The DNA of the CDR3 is TGTGCCTGGAGTACCAGACAGGGCGACACCTTC. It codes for CAWSTRQGDTF.

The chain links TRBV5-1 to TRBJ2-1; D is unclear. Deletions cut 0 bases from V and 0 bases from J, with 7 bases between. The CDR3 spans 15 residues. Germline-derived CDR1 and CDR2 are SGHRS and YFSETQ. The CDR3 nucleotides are TGCGCCAGCAGCTTGGAGGCTACCTCCTACAATGAGCAGTTCTTC. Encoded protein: CASSLEATSYNEQFF.

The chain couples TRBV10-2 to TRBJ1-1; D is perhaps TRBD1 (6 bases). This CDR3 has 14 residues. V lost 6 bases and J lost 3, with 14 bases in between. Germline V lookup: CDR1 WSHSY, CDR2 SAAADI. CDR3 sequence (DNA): TGCGCCAGCAGCGTGGACAGTGGCTACACTGAAGCTTTCTTT. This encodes CASSVDSGYTEAFF.

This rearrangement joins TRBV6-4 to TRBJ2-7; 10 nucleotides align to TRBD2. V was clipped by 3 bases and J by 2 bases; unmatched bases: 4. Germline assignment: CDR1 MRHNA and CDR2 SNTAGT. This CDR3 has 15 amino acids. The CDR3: CASSETSGEPYEQYF. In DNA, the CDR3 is TGTGCCAGCAGTGAAACTAGCGGGGAACCCTACGAGCAGTACTTC.

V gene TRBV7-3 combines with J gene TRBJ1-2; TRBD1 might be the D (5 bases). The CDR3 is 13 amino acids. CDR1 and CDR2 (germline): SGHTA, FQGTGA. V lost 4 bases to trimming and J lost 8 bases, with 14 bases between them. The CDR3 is CASSSGPGAGYTF. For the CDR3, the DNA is TGTGCCAGCAGCTCTGGCCCCGGGGCCGGCTACACCTTC.

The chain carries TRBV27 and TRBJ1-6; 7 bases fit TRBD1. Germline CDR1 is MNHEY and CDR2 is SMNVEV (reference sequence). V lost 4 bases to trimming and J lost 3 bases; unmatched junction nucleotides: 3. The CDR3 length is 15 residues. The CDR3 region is CASSSGQYYNSPLHF. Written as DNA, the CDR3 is TGTGCCAGCAGTTCGGGACAGTACTATAATTCACCCCTCCACTTT.

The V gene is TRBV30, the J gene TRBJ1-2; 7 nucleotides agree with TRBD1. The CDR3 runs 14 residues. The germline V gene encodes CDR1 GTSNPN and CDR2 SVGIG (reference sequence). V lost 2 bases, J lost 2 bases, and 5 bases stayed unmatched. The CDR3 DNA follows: TGTGCCTGGAGTTCGCCAGGGGGAAACTATGGCTACACCTTC. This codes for CAWSSPGGNYGYTF. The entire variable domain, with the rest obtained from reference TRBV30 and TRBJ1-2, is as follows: SQTIHQWPATLVQPVGSPLSLECTVEGTSNPNLYWYRQAAGRGLQLLFYSVGIGQISSEVPQNLSASRPQDRQFILSSKKLLLSDSGFYLCAWSSPGGNYGYTFGSGTRLTVV.

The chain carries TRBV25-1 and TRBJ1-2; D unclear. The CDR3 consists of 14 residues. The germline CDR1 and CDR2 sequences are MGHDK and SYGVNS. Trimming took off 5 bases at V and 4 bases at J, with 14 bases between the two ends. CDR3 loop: CASSYTTEIYGYTF. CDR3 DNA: TGTGCCAGCAGTTATACGACGGAAATCTATGGCTACACCTTC.

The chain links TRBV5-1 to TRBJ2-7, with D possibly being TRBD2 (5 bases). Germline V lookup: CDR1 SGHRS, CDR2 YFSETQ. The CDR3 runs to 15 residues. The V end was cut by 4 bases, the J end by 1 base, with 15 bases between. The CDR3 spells CASSPGVEVSYEQYF. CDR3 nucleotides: TGCGCCAGCAGCCCCGGGGTTGAGGTATCCTACGAGCAGTACTTC.

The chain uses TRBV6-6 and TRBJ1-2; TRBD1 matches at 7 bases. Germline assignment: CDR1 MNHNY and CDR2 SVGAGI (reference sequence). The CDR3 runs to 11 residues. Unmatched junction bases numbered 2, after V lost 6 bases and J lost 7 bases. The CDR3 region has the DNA TGTGCCAGCAGACGACAGGGTGGCTACACCTTC. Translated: CASRRQGGYTF.

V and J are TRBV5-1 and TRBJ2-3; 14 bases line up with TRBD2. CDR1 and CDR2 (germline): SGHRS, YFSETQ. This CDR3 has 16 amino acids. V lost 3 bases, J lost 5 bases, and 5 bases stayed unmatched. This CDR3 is CASSSGLAGVVDTQYF. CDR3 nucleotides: TGCGCCAGCAGCTCGGGACTAGCGGGAGTGGTAGATACGCAGTATTTT. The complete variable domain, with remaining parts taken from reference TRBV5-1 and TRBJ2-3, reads KAGVTQTPRYLIKTRGQQVTLSCSPISGHRSVSWYQQTPGQGLQFLFEYFSETQRNKGNFPGRFSGRQFSNSRSEMNVSTLELGDSALYLCASSSGLAGVVDTQYFGPGTRLTVL.

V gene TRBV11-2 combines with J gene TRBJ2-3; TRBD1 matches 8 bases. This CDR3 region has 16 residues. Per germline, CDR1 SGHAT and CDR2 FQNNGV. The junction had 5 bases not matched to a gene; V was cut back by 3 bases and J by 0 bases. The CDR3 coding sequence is TGTGCCAGCAGCTTGACAGGGGCGACTAGCACAGATACGCAGTATTTT. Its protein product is CASSLTGATSTDTQYF.

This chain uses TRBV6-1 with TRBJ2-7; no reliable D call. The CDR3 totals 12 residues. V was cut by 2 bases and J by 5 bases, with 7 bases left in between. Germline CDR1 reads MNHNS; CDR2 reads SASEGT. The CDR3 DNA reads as TGTGCCAGCAGTGAATTGGGGAACGAGCAGTACTTC. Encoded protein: CASSELGNEQYF.